What follows is one T cell receptor beta chain and its context. What it binds is not known. This sample stems from a study of monozygotic twins with inflammatory bowel disease. CDR1 ENHRY and CDR2 SYGVKD come from the germline V gene. This CDR3 has 13 amino acids. Study-level findings and limits: No difference in repertoire similarity was seen between concordant and discordant twins, possibly because power was limited. Healthy co-twins had higher TCRbeta inverse Simpson diversity than their IBD twins.

TCRdb reprocessed the 5' RACE reads and reports one entry per CDR3 protein, with no DNA. This sample's table has roughly 200,000 distinct CDR3 sequences. The sequenced material came from blood. This sequence originates from a human donor with ulcerative colitis or Crohn's disease, or a healthy co-twin of an affected twin (not recorded which). The chain employs TRBV10-3 and TRBJ1-1; the D call from TCRdb, TRBD1, cannot be confirmed without DNA. The CDR3 sequence: CAISVRGNTEAFF.